What follows describes a single TCR beta chain. Its antigen remains unidentified. This record comes from a study of cytomegalovirus exposure and HLA in healthy donors. About the research overall: The early release's HLA-typed donors yielded 65 million to 85 million unique TCRs. Study-wide findings and caveats: In a later analysis, at a false discovery rate of 0.05, approximately 18,000 TCR beta sequences were associated with HLA alleles.

Both 60 Vbeta primers and 13 Jbeta primers went into the PCR. Only in-frame clones appear in the TCRdb table, and some are missing; sequencing was by immunoSEQ multiplex PCR. The table lists 110,000 or so clones, about 72% of them singletons. The germline V and J ends were trimmed by 2 bases and 5 bases, with 15 bases remaining between them. Germline V CDR1 and CDR2: SGHTA, FQGNSA. The CDR3 totals 15 residues. The clonotype was recovered from a man between 50 and 59 years old in good health and CMV-seropositive. The sequenced sample consisted of PBMCs. The rearrangement uses TRBV7-2 and TRBJ1-2; the D gene is possibly TRBD1 (5 bases). CDR3 sequence: CASSLNRQGSYGYTF. The CDR3 DNA reads as TGTGCCAGCAGCTTAAACAGGCAGGGATCGTATGGCTACACCTTC.